The 12 T cell receptor beta chains below were found in one sample sequenced in a study of T cell repertoires in cytomegalovirus infection. In TCRdb, the reads were re-called with MiXCR into one record per CDR3 protein. This repertoire shows approximately 240,000 distinct CDR3 sequences, roughly 12% found once; its top ten account for 1.5% to 2%. The specimen sequenced was PBMCs. These TCRs come from a human donor in good health (CMV status not recorded). Some clones in this sample may be carry-over from other donors' samples.

This clonotype has only a few counts. The junction differs from germline at one of its ends, possibly a read error. The chain carries TRBV30 and TRBJ2-5; 8 bases align to TRBD2. CDR3 length equals 14 residues. Germline V CDR1 and CDR2: GTSNPN, SVGIG (reference sequence). The CDR3 sequence: CTWSVPGGGETQYF. In nucleotides, the CDR3 is TGTACCTGGAGTGTGCCGGGGGGGGGGGAGACCCAGTACTTC.

This clonotype was counted ten times or more. The chain employs TRBV12-3 or TRBV12-4 and TRBJ2-3; 8 nucleotides line up with TRBD2. The V segment lost 4 bases and the J segment 3 bases; nucleotides outside the gene matches: 9. The CDR3 extends over 16 amino acids. This CDR3 is CASSSRSGGATDTQYF. The CDR3 region has the DNA TGTGCCAGCAGTTCGAGGAGCGGGGGAGCAACAGATACGCAGTATTTT.

The sample holds a few counts of this clonotype. This sequence joins TRBV11-2 and TRBJ2-5; D gene unclear. V shed 4 bases and J shed 4 bases, with 13 bases lying between them. Looked up from germline, CDR1 is SGHAT and CDR2 is FQNNGV. The CDR3 is 14 residues long. DNA for the CDR3: TGTGCCAGCAGCTCGACCAGTGGGTCAGAGACCCAGTACTTC. This codes for CASSSTSGSETQYF.

In its sample, this clonotype was seen a few times. The gene calls are TRBV15 and TRBJ2-1, with TRBD2 matching 7 bases. Germline V gene data show CDR1 as LNHNV and CDR2 as YYDKDF (reference sequence). With 5 bases clipped from V and 5 bases from J, the junction kept 6 bases outside the gene matches. The CDR3 runs to 14 residues. Here the CDR3 reads CATSGGTTHNEQFF. The CDR3 DNA reads as TGTGCCACCAGCGGAGGGACTACTCACAATGAGCAGTTCTTC. The entire variable domain, with the rest obtained from reference TRBV15 and TRBJ2-1, is as follows: DAMVIQNPRYQVTQFGKPVTLSCSQTLNHNVMYWYQQKSSQAPKLLFHYYDKDFNNEADTPDNFQSRRPNTSFCFLDIRSPGLGDTAMYLCATSGGTTHNEQFFGPGTRLTVL.

There are many counts of this clonotype. The genes are TRBV6-2 or TRBV6-3 and TRBJ2-7; D not resolved. The CDR3 contains 11 residues. Trimming took 7 bases from V and 2 from J, leaving 6 bases between them. Per the germline V gene, CDR1 is MNHEY and CDR2 is SVGEGT. CDR3 loop: CASTEAYEQYF. In DNA, the CDR3 is TGTGCCAGCACCGAAGCCTACGAGCAGTACTTC.

This clonotype was recorded a few times. The chain uses TRBV20-1 and TRBJ2-7; D gene unclear. In germline, CDR1 is DFQATT, CDR2 SNEGSKA (reference sequence). The V end was cut by 3 bases, the J end by 2 bases, with 11 bases between. The CDR3 runs to 13 residues. Here the CDR3 DNA reads TGCAGTGCTAGTCTGCAGCCAACCTACGAGCAGTACTTC. Its translation: CSASLQPTYEQYF.

This clonotype has more than one count but fewer than ten. J is TRBJ2-5 and V is TRBV6-1; the match to TRBD1 covers 9 bases. The CDR3 spans 18 residues. V lost 3 bases, J lost 8 bases, and 19 bases stayed unmatched. Germline values: CDR1 MNHNS, CDR2 SASEGT. The DNA of the CDR3 is TGTGCCAGCAGTGACCCCCTAAAAGGCTCGGGACAGGGCTTTACCCAGTACTTC. Amino acids: CASSDPLKGSGQGFTQYF.

The V call is TRBV25-1, the J call TRBJ1-1, with 8 bases matching TRBD1. V shed 3 bases and J 7 bases; nucleotides not matched to a gene: 1. The CDR3 spans 12 residues. Looked up from germline, CDR1 is MGHDK and CDR2 is SYGVNS. The CDR3 DNA follows: TGTGCCAGCAGTGACACAGGGGGTGAAGCTTTCTTT. It encodes CASSDTGGEAFF.

The table lists this clonotype with a few counts. The V and J genes are TRBV29-1 and TRBJ2-7, with D possibly being TRBD1 (6 bases). This CDR3 comprises 11 residues. Trimming took 6 bases from V and 2 from J, leaving 8 bases between them. The germline gives CDR1 SQVTM, CDR2 ANQGSEA. In DNA, the CDR3 is TGCAGCGTAGCAGGGGCCTACGAGCAGTACTTC. The encoded protein is CSVAGAYEQYF.

The chain couples TRBV6-6 to TRBJ2-7; 9 bases are shared with TRBD1. The CDR3 is 15 amino acids. The V gene's germline CDR1 is MNHNY and CDR2 SVGAGI (reference sequence). V was pared by 6 bases and J by 1 base, with 7 bases of the junction left unmatched. CDR3 bases: TGTGCCAGCAGCCCAGACAGGGGGAGATCCTACGAGCAGTACTTC. Translation: CASSPDRGRSYEQYF.

This clonotype was observed many times. The chain employs TRBV28 and TRBJ2-7, with 8 bases identical to TRBD2. Germline CDR1 and CDR2: MDHEN and SYDVKM. This CDR3 has 13 amino acids. The V segment lost 8 bases and the J segment 6 bases; nucleotides outside the gene matches: 9. CDR3 amino acids: CASGGAGAGEQYF. CDR3 nucleotides: TGTGCCAGCGGAGGAGCGGGAGCCGGCGAGCAGTACTTC.

This clonotype is a singleton in its sample. The V gene is TRBV20-1, the J gene TRBJ2-1, with D maybe TRBD1 (5 bases). In germline, CDR1 is DFQATT, CDR2 SNEGSKA (reference sequence). The V end lost 0 bases, the J end lost 4 bases, and 10 bases lay between the germline ends. The CDR3 is 14 residues long. The CDR3 sequence is CSAREETEYNEQFF. CDR3 coding DNA: TGCAGTGCTAGAGAAGAGACAGAGTACAATGAGCAGTTCTTC.